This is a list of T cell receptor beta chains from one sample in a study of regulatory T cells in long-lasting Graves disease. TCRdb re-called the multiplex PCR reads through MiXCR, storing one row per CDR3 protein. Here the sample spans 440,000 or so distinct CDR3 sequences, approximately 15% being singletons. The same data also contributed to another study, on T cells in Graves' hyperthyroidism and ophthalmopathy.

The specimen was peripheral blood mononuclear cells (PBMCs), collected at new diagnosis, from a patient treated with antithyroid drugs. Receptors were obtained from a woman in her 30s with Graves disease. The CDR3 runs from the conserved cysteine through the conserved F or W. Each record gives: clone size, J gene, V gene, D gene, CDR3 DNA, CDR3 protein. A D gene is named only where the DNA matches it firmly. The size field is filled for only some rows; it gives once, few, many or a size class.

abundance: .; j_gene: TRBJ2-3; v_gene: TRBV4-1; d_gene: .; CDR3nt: TGCGCCAGCAGCCAGCCGGATAGCACAGATACGCAGTATTTT; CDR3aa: CASSQPDSTDTQYF
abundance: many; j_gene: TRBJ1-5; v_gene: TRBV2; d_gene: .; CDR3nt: TGTGCCAGCAGTGGACCTTTTATGATCGGTCCCAATAGCAATCAGCCCCAGCATTTT; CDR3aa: CASSGPFMIGPNSNQPQHF
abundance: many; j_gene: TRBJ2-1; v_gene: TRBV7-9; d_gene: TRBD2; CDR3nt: TGTATGTCCGGGAGGAAGCCTTACAATGAGCAGTTCTTC; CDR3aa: CMSGRKPYNEQFF
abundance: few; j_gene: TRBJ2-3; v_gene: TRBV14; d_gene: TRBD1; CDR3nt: TGTGCCAGCAGCCAGTTGACAGGGGTCACAGATACGCAGTATTTT; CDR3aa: CASSQLTGVTDTQYF
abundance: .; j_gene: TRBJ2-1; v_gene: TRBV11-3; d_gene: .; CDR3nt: TGTGCCAGCGCTAGAGAGCCTGAGCAGTTCTTC; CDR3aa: CASAREPEQFF
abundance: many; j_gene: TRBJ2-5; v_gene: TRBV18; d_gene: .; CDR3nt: TGTGCCAGCTCACACATTGACGGTACGGGGGAGACCCAGTACTTC; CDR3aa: CASSHIDGTGETQYF
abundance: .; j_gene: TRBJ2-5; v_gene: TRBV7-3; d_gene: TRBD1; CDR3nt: TGTGCCAGCAGCTTAAGAGGGACAGGCCAAGAGACCCAGTACTTC; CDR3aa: CASSLRGTGQETQYF
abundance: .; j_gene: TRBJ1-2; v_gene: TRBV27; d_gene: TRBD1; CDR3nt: TGTGCCAGCAGTTGGACAGGACTCTATGGCTACACCTTC; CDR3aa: CASSWTGLYGYTF
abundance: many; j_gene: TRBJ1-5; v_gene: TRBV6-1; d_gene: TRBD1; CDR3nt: TGTGCCAGCAGCGGGACAGAAAATCAGCCCCAGCATTTT; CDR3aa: CASSGTENQPQHF
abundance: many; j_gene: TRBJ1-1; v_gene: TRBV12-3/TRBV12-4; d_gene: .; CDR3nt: TGTGCCAGCAGTCCCACAGGGAAGCTGAACACTGAAGCTTTCTTT; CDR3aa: CASSPTGKLNTEAFF
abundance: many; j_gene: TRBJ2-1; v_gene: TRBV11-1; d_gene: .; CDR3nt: TGTGCCAGCAGCTCGGGACTCTACGATGAGCAGTTCTTC; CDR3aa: CASSSGLYDEQFF
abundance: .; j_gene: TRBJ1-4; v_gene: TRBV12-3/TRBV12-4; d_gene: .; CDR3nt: TGTGCCAGCAGTTTAGGAGGGGGTACAGGGACTGAAAAACTGTTTTTT; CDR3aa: CASSLGGGTGTEKLFF
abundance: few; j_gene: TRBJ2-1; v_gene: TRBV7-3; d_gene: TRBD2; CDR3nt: TGTGCCAGCAGCTTAGGGAGGGATTCCGGCAATGAGCAGTTCTTC; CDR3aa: CASSLGRDSGNEQFF
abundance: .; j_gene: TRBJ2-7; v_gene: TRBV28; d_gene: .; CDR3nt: TGTGCCAGCACCTTCGAGGGACAGTACTTC; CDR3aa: CASTFEGQYF
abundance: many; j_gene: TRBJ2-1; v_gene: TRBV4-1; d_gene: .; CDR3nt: TGCGCCAGCAGCCACCGCATTAGCGGTTCCTACAATGAGCAGTTCTTC; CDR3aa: CASSHRISGSYNEQFF
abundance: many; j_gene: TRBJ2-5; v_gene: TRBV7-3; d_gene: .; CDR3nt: TGTGCCAGCAGCCCCGCCCCCGAGATAGAGACCCAGTACTTC; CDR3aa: CASSPAPEIETQYF
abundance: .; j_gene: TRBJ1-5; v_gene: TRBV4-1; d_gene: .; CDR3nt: TGCGCCAGCAGCCAAGCCAACAGACAGTACACCAATCAGCCCCAGCATTTT; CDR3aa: CASSQANRQYTNQPQHF
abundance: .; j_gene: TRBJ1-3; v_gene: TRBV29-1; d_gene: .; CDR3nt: TGCAGCGTTGACAGGGAGGCGGCTGGAAACACCATATATTTT; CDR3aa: CSVDREAAGNTIYF
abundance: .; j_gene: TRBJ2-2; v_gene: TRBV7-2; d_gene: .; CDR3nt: TGTGCCAGCAGCTTAGCGTCAGGGGCGAACACCGGGGAGCTGTTTTTT; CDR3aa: CASSLASGANTGELFF
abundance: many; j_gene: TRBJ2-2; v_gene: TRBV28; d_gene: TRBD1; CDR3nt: TGTGGCTCCCTACAGGGGTCGGTCACCGGGGAGCTGTTTTTT; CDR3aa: CGSLQGSVTGELFF
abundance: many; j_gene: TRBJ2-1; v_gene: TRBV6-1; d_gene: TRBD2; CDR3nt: TGTGCCAGCTCAGCTAGCGGGAGGGCCCTAGGCTCCTACAATGAGCAGTTCTTC; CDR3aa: CASSASGRALGSYNEQFF
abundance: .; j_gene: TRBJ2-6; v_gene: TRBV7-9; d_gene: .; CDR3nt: TGTGCCAGCAGCTTCAAGCGGCCAGACTCTGGGGCCAACGTCCTGACTTTC; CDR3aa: CASSFKRPDSGANVLTF
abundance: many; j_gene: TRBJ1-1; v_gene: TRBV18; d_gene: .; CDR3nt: TGTGCCAGCTCAATCGGTGGCGGGGACACTGAAGCTTTCTTT; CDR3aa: CASSIGGGDTEAFF
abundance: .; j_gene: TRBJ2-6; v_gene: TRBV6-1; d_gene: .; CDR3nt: TGTGCCAGCAGTGAAGCGGCCAGGGACGGTGGGGCCAACGTCCTGACTTTC; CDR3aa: CASSEAARDGGANVLTF
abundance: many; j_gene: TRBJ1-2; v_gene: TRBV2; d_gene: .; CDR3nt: TGTGCCAGCAGTGAAGTCGGCAGGTCGCCCTTTGATGGCTACACCTTC; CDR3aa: CASSEVGRSPFDGYTF
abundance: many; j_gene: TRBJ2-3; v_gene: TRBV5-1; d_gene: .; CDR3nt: TGCGCCAGCAGCTTAGGACGGACCACAGATACGCAGTATTTT; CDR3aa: CASSLGRTTDTQYF
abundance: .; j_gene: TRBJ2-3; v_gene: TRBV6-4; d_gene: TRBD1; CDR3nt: TGTGCCAGCAGTAAAACCGGGACAGGCTACACCACAGATACGCAGTATTTT; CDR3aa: CASSKTGTGYTTDTQYF
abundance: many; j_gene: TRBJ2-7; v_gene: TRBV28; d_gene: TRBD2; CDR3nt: TGTGCCAGCAGGGGACTAGCGGAAAGCTCCTACGAGCAGTACTTC; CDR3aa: CASRGLAESSYEQYF
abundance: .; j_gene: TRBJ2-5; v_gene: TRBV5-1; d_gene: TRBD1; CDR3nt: TGCGCCAGCAGCTTACAGGGGGCGGAAGAGACCCAGTACTTC; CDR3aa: CASSLQGAEETQYF
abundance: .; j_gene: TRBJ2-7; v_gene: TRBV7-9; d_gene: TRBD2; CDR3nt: TGTGCCAGCAGCTTCCAGACTAGCGGGACGTTGTACTACGAGCAGTACTTC; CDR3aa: CASSFQTSGTLYYEQYF
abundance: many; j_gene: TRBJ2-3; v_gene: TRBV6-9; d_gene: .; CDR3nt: TGTGCCAGCAGTTACGGCGGGGTGAGCACAGATACGCAGTATTTT; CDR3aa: CASSYGGVSTDTQYF
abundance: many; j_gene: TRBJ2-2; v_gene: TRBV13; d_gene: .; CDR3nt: TGTGCCAGCAGCTTAGGCCAGGTCCCCGGGGAGCTGTTTTTT; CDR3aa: CASSLGQVPGELFF
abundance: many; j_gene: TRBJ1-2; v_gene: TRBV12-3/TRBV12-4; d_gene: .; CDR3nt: TGTGCCAGCAGTTTGAAGAGGGGCTATGGCTACACCTTC; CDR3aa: CASSLKRGYGYTF
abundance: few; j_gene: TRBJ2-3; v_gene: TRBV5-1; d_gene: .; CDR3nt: TGTGCCAGCAGCTTCGATCAGCCCACAGATACGCAGTATTTT; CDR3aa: CASSFDQPTDTQYF
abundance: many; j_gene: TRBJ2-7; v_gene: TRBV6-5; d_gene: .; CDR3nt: TGTGCCAGCAGTTACTCGACCCTGAGAGGAGACTACGAGCAGTACTTC; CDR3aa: CASSYSTLRGDYEQYF
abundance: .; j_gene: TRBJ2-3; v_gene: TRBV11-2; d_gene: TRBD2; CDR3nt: TGTGCCAGCAGCTCCATACTAGCGGGAGACACAGATACGCAGTATTTT; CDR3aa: CASSSILAGDTDTQYF
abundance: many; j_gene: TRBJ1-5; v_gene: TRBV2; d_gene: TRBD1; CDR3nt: TGTGCCAGCAGGGGGACAGGGTATAGCAATCAGCCCCAGCATTTT; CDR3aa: CASRGTGYSNQPQHF
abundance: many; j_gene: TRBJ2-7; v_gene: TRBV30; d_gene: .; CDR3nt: TGTGCCGGGCTATGGGGGCCCAGCTCCTACGAGCAGTACTTC; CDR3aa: CAGLWGPSSYEQYF
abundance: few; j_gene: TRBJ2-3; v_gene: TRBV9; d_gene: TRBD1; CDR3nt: TGTGCCAGCAGCGTACCACTAAAGGGACAGGGGTCAGATACGCAGTATTTT; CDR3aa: CASSVPLKGQGSDTQYF